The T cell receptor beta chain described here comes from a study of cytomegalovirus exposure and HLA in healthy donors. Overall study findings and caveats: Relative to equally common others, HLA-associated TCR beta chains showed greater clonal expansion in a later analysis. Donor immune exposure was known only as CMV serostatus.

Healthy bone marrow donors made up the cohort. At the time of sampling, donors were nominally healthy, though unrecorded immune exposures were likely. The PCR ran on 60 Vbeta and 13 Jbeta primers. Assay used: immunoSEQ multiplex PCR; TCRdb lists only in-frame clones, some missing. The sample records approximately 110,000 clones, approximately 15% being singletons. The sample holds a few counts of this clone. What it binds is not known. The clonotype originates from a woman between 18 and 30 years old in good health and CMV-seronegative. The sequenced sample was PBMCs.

The CDR3 coding sequence is TGTGCCAGCAGTACCGCAGGGGGCTACACAGATACGCAGTATTTT. Translation gives CASSTAGGYTDTQYF. The gene calls are TRBV28 and TRBJ2-3; 8 bases are shared with TRBD1. CDR3 length: 15 residues. CDR1 is MDHEN, CDR2 SYDVKM, per germline. V shed 5 bases, J shed 2 bases, and the junction held 6 bases outside the gene matches.